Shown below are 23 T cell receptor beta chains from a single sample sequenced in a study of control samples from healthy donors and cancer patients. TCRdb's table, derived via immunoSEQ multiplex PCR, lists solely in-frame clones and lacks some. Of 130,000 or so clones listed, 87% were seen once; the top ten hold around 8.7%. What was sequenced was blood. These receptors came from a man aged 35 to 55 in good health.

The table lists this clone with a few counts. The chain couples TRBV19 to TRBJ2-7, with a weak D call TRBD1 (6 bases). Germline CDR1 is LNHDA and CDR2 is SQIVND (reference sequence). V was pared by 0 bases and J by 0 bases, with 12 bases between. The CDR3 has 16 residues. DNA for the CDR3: TGTGCCAGTAGTATAGACGGACAGTTCCCCTCCTACGAGCAGTACTTC. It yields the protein CASSIDGQFPSYEQYF.

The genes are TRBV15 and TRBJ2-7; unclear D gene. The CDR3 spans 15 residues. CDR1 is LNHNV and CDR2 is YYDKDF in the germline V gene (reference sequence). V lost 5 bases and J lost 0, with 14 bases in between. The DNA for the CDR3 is TGTGCCACCAGCGCCTTGGATAGCCGCTCCTACGAGCAGTACTTC. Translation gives CATSALDSRSYEQYF. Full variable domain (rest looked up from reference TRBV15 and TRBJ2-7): DAMVIQNPRYQVTQFGKPVTLSCSQTLNHNVMYWYQQKSSQAPKLLFHYYDKDFNNEADTPDNFQSRRPNTSFCFLDIRSPGLGDTAMYLCATSALDSRSYEQYFGPGTRLTVT.

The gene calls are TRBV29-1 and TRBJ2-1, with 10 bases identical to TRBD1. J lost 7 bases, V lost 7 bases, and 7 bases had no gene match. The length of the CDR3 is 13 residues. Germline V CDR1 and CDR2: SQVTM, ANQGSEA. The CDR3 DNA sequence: TGCAGCGGCGACAGGGGGCGGGTTAATGAGCAGTTCTTC. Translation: CSGDRGRVNEQFF.

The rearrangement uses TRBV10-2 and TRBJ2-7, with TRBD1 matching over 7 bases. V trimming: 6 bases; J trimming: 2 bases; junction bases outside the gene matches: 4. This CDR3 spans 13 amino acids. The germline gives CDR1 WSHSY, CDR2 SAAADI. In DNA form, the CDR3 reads TGCGCCAGCAGCCCCGGACAGGCCTACGAGCAGTACTTC. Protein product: CASSPGQAYEQYF.

CDR3 nucleotide sequence: TGTGCCAGTAGTATTGGGGACAGGGCCACTGAAGCTTTCTTT. Amino acids: CASSIGDRATEAFF. The gene calls are TRBV19 and TRBJ1-1; 9 nucleotides agree with TRBD1. The CDR3 consists of 14 residues. V was clipped by 3 bases and J by 4 bases; unmatched bases: 3. Germline CDR1 and CDR2: LNHDA and SQIVND (reference sequence).

DNA of the CDR3: TGTGCCAGCAGTCTAGGGACAGGTGCGAACACCGGGGAGCTGTTTTTT. It is translated as CASSLGTGANTGELFF. The chain employs TRBV27 and TRBJ2-2; 8 nucleotides match TRBD1. The germline CDR1 and CDR2 sequences are MNHEY and SMNVEV (reference sequence). The CDR3 has 16 residues. V was clipped by 5 bases and J by 0 bases; unmatched bases: 5.

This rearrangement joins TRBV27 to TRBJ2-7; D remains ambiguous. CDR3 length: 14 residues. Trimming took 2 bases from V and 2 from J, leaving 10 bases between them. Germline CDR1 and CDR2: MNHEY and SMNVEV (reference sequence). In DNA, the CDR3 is TGTGCCAGCAGTTTAAAGGCGCCCCCCTACGAGCAGTACTTC. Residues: CASSLKAPPYEQYF.

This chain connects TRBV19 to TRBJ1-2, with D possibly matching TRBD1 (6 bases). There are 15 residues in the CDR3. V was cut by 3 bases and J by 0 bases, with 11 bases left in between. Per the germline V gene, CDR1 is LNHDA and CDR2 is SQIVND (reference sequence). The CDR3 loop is CASSMPGQTNYGYTF. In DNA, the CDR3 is TGTGCCAGTAGTATGCCCGGACAGACTAACTATGGCTACACCTTC.

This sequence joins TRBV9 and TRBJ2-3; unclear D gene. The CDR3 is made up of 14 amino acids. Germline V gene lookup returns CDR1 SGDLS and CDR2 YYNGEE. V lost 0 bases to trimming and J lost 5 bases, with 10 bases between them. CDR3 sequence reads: CASSVGPAGDTQYF. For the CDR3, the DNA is TGTGCCAGCAGCGTAGGCCCAGCCGGAGATACGCAGTATTTT.

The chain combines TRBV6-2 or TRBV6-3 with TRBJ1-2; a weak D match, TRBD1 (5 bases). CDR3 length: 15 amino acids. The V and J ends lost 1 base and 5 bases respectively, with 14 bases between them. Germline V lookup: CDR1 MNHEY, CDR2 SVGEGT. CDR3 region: CASSYYVAGRYGYTF. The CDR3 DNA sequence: TGTGCCAGCAGTTACTATGTCGCAGGGCGATATGGCTACACCTTC.

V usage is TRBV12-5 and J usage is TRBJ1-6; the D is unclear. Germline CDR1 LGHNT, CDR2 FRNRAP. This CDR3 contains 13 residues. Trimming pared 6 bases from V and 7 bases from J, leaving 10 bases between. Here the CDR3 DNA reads TGTGCTAGTGGCCCGACAACCAATTCACCCCTCCACTTT. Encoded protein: CASGPTTNSPLHF.

The CDR3 loop is CASSDERRGLRYGYTF. As DNA, the CDR3 is TGTGCCAGCAGTGACGAGCGCAGGGGGCTCCGCTATGGCTACACCTTC. The chain links TRBV6-4 to TRBJ1-2, with TRBD1 identical over 8 bases. Germline V gives CDR1 MRHNA, CDR2 SNTAGT. The J segment lost 4 bases and the V segment lost 2 bases, leaving 9 bases of the junction unmatched. The CDR3 spans 16 residues.

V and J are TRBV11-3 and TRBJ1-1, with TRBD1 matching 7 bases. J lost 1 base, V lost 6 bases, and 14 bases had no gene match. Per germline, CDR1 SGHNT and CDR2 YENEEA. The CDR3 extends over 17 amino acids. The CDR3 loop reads CASRTTGVSSANTEAFF. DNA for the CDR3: TGTGCCAGCAGAACAACAGGGGTGAGTTCAGCGAACACTGAAGCTTTCTTT.

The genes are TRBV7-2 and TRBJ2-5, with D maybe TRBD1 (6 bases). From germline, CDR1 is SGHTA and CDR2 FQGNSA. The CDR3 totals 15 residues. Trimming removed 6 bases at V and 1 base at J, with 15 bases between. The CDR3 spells CASSTSGTLQETQYF. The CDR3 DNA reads TGTGCCAGCAGTACCTCCGGGACACTCCAAGAGACCCAGTACTTC. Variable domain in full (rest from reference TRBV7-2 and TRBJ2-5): GAGVSQSPSNKVTEKGKDVELRCDPISGHTALYWYRQSLGQGLEFLIYFQGNSAPDKSGLPSDRFSAERTGGSVSTLTIQRTQQEDSAVYLCASSTSGTLQETQYFGPGTRLLVL.

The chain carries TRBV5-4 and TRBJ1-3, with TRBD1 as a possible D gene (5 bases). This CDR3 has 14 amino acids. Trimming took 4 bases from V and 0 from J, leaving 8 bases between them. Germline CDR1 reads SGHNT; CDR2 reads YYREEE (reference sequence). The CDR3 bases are TGTGCCAGCAGCACGACAGTCTCTGGAAACACCATATATTTT. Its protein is CASSTTVSGNTIYF.

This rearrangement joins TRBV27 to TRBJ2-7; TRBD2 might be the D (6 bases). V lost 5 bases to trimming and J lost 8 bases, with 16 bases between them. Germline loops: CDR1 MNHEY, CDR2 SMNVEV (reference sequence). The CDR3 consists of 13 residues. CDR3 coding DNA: TGTGCCAGCAGTCCAAGCCTGGGGGGACAGCAGTACTTC. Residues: CASSPSLGGQQYF.

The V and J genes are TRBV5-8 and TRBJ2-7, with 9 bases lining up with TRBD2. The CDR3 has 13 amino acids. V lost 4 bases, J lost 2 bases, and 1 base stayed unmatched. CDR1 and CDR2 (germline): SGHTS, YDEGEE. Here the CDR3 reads CASSAGGPYEQYF. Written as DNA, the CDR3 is TGTGCCAGCAGCGCGGGGGGGCCCTACGAGCAGTACTTC.

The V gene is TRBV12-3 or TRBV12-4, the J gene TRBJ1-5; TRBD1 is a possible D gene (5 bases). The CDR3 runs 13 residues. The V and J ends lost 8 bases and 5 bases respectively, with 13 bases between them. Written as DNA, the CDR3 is TGTGCCAGCCGGTTGTGGGGGGATCAGCCCCAGCATTTT. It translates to CASRLWGDQPQHF.

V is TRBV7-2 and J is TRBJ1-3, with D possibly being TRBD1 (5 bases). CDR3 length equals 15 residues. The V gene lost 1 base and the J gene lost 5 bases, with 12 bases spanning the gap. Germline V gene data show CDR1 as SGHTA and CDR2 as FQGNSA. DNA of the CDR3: TGTGCCAGCAGCTTAGGGGCGGGGGGTAGAAACACCATATATTTT. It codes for CASSLGAGGRNTIYF.

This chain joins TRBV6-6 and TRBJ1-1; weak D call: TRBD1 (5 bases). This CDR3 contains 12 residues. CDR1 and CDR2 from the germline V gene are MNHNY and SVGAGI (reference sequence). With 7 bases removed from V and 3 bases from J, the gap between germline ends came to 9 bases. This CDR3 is CASTRGDTEAFF. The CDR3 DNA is TGTGCCAGCACGCGAGGGGACACTGAAGCTTTCTTT.

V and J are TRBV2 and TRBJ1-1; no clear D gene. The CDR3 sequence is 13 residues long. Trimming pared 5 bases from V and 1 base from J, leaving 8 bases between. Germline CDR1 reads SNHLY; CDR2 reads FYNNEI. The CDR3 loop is CASSWTGNTEAFF. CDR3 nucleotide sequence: TGTGCCAGCAGTTGGACGGGGAACACTGAAGCTTTCTTT.

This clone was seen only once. For the CDR3, the DNA is TGCAGTGCTAGTGGACGTACGGGCATCTACGAGCAGTACTTC. Its translation: CSASGRTGIYEQYF. The chain links TRBV20-1 to TRBJ2-7; the D is unclear. The V end lost 3 bases, the J end lost 3 bases, and 15 bases lay between the germline ends. In germline, CDR1 is DFQATT, CDR2 SNEGSKA (reference sequence). The CDR3 is 14 amino acids.

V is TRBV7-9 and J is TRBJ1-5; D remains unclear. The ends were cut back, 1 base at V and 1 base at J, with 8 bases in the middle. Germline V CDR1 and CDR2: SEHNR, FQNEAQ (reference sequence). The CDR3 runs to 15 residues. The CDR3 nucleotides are TGTGCCAGCAGCTTAGTAGCCGGGAGCAATCAGCCCCAGCATTTT. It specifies CASSLVAGSNQPQHF.